These 8 T cell receptor beta chains were sequenced from one sample in a study of shared clonotypes between healthy human individuals. Repertoires were generated with immunoSEQ multiplex PCR, while TCRdb's copy carries only in-frame clones and drops some. The table has 750,000 to 1,000,000 clones, approximately 92% seen once. The naive CD8 subset, CD45RO-negative cells positively selected for CCR7, excluded terminally differentiated effector memory CD45RA+ cells. The sequenced material came from naive CD8+ T cells sorted from blood. The receptors derive from a man aged 30 to 45 in good health.

The gene calls are TRBV6-1 and TRBJ1-2; D remains ambiguous. The germline V and J ends were trimmed by 11 bases and 7 bases, with 20 bases remaining between them. Germline assignment: CDR1 MNHNS and CDR2 SASEGT. The CDR3 is 13 amino acids. CDR3 bases: TGTGCCTCGACGAGGGCCCCGAGGTTTGGCTACACCTTC. Amino acids: CASTRAPRFGYTF.

V usage is TRBV30 and J usage is TRBJ2-7; 7 nucleotides match TRBD2. Trimming at V came to 5 bases and at J to 5 bases, leaving 12 bases not matched to a gene. The CDR3 runs to 14 residues. Germline V gene lookup returns CDR1 GTSNPN and CDR2 SVGIG (reference sequence). The CDR3 sequence is CAWGFSGGNDEQYF. The CDR3 nucleotides read TGTGCCTGGGGCTTTTCGGGGGGTAACGACGAGCAGTACTTC.

The rearrangement joins TRBV5-1 to TRBJ2-3; no definite D call. Germline CDR1 is SGHRS and CDR2 is YFSETQ. The CDR3 runs 14 residues. Between the trimmed V and J ends, which lost 4 bases and 1 base, there was a span of 10 bases. This chain's CDR3 is CASSQTVGTDTQYF. The CDR3 DNA follows: TGCGCCAGCAGCCAAACCGTTGGCACAGATACGCAGTATTTT.

V usage is TRBV7-6 and J usage is TRBJ2-7, with 7 bases matching TRBD1. This CDR3 contains 14 residues. V trimming: 4 bases; J trimming: 2 bases; junction bases outside the gene matches: 5. Germline V gives CDR1 SGHVS, CDR2 FNYEAQ. The CDR3 DNA follows: TGTGCCAGCAGCTCCTACGGACAGGCCTACGAGCAGTACTTC. Protein product: CASSSYGQAYEQYF.

This chain joins TRBV7-8 and TRBJ2-1; 11 bases map to TRBD2. The CDR3 runs 16 residues. V shed 4 bases and J 9 bases; nucleotides not matched to a gene: 11. Looked up from germline, CDR1 is SGHVS and CDR2 is FQNEAQ. CDR3 nucleotides: TGTGCCAGCAGCTCCTGGGCAACTAGCGGGAGCCTTGAGCAGTTCTTC. This encodes CASSSWATSGSLEQFF.

Notes on this clone: This CDR3 is also generated by other DNA sequences in the sample. J is TRBJ2-1 and V is TRBV7-8, with a possible D match to TRBD2 (5 bases). CDR1 and CDR2 from the germline V gene are SGHVS and FQNEAQ. This CDR3 spans 13 amino acids. Between the trimmed V and J ends, which lost 6 bases and 4 bases, there was a span of 10 bases. The CDR3 DNA follows: TGTGCCAGCAGTCTAGGACTGTACAATGAGCAGTTCTTC. It yields the protein CASSLGLYNEQFF.

The rearrangement joins TRBV2 to TRBJ2-7; 7 nucleotides agree with TRBD1. The CDR3 extends over 14 amino acids. CDR1 is SNHLY, CDR2 FYNNEI, per germline. Trimming took 5 bases from V and 2 from J; bases not matched to a gene: 6. CDR3 loop: CASSSGTETYEQYF. CDR3 nucleotides: TGTGCCAGCAGTTCCGGGACAGAGACCTACGAGCAGTACTTC.

The V call is TRBV6-1, the J call TRBJ1-5, with D perhaps matching TRBD1 (6 bases). The ends were cut back, 8 bases at V and 0 bases at J, with 11 bases in the middle. The CDR3 has 14 amino acids. Germline loops: CDR1 MNHNS, CDR2 SASEGT. CDR3 amino acids: CASGWTASNQPQHF. The CDR3 coding sequence is TGTGCCAGCGGATGGACAGCTAGCAATCAGCCCCAGCATTTT.